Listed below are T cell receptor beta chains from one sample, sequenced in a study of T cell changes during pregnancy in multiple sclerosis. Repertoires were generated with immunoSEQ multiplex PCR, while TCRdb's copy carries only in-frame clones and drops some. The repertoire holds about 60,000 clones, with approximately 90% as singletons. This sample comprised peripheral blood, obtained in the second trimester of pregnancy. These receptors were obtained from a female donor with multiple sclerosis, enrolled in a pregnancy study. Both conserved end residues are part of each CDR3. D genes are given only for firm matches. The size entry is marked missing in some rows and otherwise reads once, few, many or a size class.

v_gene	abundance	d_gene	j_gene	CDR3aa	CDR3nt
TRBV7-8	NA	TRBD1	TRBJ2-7	CASSSTGTGSYEQYF	TGTGCCAGCAGTTCTACCGGGACAGGCTCCTACGAGCAGTACTTC
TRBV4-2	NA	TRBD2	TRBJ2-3	CASSQSLAGDRGTQYF	TGTGCCAGCAGCCAGAGTCTAGCGGGGGACCGAGGTACGCAGTATTTT
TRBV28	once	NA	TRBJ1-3	CASSLGSLGNTIYF	TGTGCCAGCAGCCTCGGGTCCCTGGGAAACACCATATATTTT
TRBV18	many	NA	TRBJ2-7	CASSPEREDYEQYF	TGTGCCAGCTCACCGGAGAGGGAAGACTACGAGCAGTACTTC
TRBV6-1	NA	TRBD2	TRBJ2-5	CASSGLAGGQETQYF	TGTGCCAGCAGTGGACTAGCGGGGGGGCAAGAGACCCAGTACTTC
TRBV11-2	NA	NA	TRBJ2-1	CASSPKNPDYNEQFF	TGTGCCAGCAGCCCTAAAAACCCCGACTACAATGAGCAGTTCTTC
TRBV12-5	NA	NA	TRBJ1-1	CASGAGPAGTEAFF	TGTGCTAGTGGTGCCGGCCCCGCGGGTACTGAAGCTTTCTTT
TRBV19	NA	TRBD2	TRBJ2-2	CASSLPPGGSGELFF	TGTGCCAGTAGTCTACCCCCCGGGGGGTCCGGGGAGCTGTTTTTT
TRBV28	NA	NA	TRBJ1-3	CASSLLLRANTIYF	TGTGCCAGCAGTTTATTACTCAGGGCAAACACCATATATTTT
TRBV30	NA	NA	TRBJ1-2	CAWSRGAGDYGYTF	TGTGCCTGGAGTCGGGGGGCAGGAGACTATGGCTACACCTTC
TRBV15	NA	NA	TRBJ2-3	CATSRDRHREEYF	TGTGCCACCAGCAGAGATCGGCACCGCGAGGAGTATTTT
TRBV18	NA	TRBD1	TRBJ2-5	CATQQGWQETQYF	TGTGCCACACAACAGGGGTGGCAAGAGACCCAGTACTTC
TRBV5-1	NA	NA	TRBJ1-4	CASSQLATNEKLFF	TGCGCCAGCAGCCAACTTGCAACTAATGAAAAACTGTTTTTT
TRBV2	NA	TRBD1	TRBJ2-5	CASSDWTRGETQYF	TGTGCCAGCAGTGACTGGACCAGGGGGGAGACCCAGTACTTC
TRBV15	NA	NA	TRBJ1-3	CATSREARRSGNTIYF	TGTGCCACCAGCAGAGAAGCCAGGCGCTCTGGAAACACCATATATTTT
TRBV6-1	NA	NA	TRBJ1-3	CASILPGGNTIYF	TGTGCCAGCATTCTCCCGGGGGGAAACACCATATATTTT
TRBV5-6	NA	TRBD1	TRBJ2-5	CASSRRGQQETQYF	TGTGCCAGCAGCCGAAGGGGACAGCAAGAGACCCAGTACTTC
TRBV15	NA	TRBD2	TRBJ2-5	CATGRAGGGETQYF	TGTGCCACCGGGAGGGCGGGGGGCGGAGAGACCCAGTACTTC
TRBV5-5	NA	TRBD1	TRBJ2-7	CASSPDRVYEQYF	TGTGCCAGCAGTCCCGACAGGGTTTACGAGCAGTACTTC
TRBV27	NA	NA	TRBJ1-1	CASTVGGTEAFF	TGTGCCAGCACGGTCGGTGGCACTGAAGCTTTCTTT
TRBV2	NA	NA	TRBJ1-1	CASSERVVTEAFF	TGTGCCAGCAGTGAACGGGTTGTTACTGAAGCTTTCTTT
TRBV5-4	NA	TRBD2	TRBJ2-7	CASSSRTSGDEQYF	TGTGCCAGCAGCTCGCGGACTAGCGGGGACGAGCAGTACTTC
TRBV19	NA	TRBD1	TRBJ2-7	CASSTGQGYEQYF	TGTGCCAGTAGTACGGGACAGGGTTACGAGCAGTACTTC
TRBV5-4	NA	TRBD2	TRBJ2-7	CASSPRGGGYYEQYF	TGTGCCAGCAGCCCCCGGGGGGGCGGGTACTACGAGCAGTACTTC
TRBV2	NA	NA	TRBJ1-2	CASTQDSNNYGYTF	TGTGCCAGCACCCAGGACAGTAACAACTATGGCTACACCTTC
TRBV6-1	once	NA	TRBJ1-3	CASSLTVGNTIYF	TGTGCCAGCAGTCTAACAGTTGGAAACACCATATATTTT
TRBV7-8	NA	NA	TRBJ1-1	CASSLRQSTEAFF	TGTGCCAGCAGCTTACGACAGAGCACTGAAGCTTTCTTT
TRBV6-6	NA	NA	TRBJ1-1	CASTQPPGNTEAFF	TGTGCCAGCACCCAACCCCCGGGGAACACTGAAGCTTTCTTT
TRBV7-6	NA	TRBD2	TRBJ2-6	CASSSGLAPGANVLTF	TGTGCCAGCAGCTCGGGACTAGCCCCTGGGGCCAACGTCCTGACTTTC
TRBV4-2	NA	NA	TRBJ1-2	CASSQDRGVGYTF	TGTGCCAGCAGCCAAGACCGGGGGGTCGGCTACACCTTC
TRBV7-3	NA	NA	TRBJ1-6	CASSQGVGNSPLHF	TGTGCCAGCAGCCAAGGGGTGGGTAATTCACCCCTCCACTTT
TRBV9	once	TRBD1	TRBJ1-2	CASSGPRTGPNPHYGYTF	TGTGCCAGCAGCGGCCCTAGGACAGGACCTAACCCACACTATGGCTACACCTTC
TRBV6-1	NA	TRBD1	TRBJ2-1	CASTGGQGESNEQFF	TGTGCCAGCACCGGAGGACAGGGAGAATCCAATGAGCAGTTCTTC
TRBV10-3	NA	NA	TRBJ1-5	CAISEYQVRGIYQPQHF	TGTGCCATCAGTGAGTACCAGGTCAGGGGAATTTATCAGCCCCAGCATTTT
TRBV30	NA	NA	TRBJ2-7	CAWSALGPSYEQYF	TGTGCCTGGAGTGCTTTGGGGCCTTCCTACGAGCAGTACTTC
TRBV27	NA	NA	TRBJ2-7	CASRRVVGEQYF	TGTGCCAGCAGGCGGGTTGTGGGGGAGCAGTACTTC
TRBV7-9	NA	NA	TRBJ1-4	CASSRDIYEKLFF	TGTGCCAGCAGCCGGGACATCTATGAAAAACTGTTTTTT
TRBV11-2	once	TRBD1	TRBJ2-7	CASSRRQGASYEQYF	TGTGCCAGCAGCCGACGACAGGGGGCGTCCTACGAGCAGTACTTC
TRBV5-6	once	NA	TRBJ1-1	CASSLRGINTEAFF	TGTGCCAGCAGCTTGAGGGGAATAAACACTGAAGCTTTCTTT
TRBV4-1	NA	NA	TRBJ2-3	CASSQRDLDTQYF	TGCGCCAGCAGCCAGCGGGACCTAGATACGCAGTATTTT
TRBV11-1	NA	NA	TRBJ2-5	CASSFTVQETQYF	TGTGCCAGCAGCTTTACAGTCCAAGAGACCCAGTACTTC
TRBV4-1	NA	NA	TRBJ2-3	CASSQGATDTQYF	TGCGCCAGCAGCCAAGGAGCCACAGATACGCAGTATTTT
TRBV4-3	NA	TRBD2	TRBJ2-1	CASSHHRDGGGSYNEQFF	TGCGCCAGCAGCCACCACCGGGATGGGGGGGGCTCCTACAATGAGCAGTTCTTC
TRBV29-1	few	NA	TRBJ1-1	CSVEEQANTEAFF	TGCAGCGTTGAAGAGCAGGCGAACACTGAAGCTTTCTTT
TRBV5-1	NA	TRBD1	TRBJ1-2	CASSWTGVGYTF	TGCGCCAGCAGCTGGACAGGGGTTGGCTACACCTTC
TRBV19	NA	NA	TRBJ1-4	CASSPYGEGNPLNEKLFF	TGTGCCAGTAGTCCCTACGGGGAGGGCAACCCTCTTAATGAAAAACTGTTTTTT
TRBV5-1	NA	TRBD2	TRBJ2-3	CASSGLAGYTQYF	TGCGCCAGCTCAGGACTAGCGGGGTATACGCAGTATTTT